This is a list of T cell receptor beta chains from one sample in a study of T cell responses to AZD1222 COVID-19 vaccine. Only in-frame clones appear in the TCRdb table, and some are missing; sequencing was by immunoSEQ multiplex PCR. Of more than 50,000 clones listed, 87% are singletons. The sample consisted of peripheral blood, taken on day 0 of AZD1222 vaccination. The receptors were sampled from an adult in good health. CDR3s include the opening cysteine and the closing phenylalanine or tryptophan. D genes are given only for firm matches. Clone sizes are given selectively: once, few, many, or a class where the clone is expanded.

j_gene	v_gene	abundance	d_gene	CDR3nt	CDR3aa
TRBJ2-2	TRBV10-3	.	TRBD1	TGTGCCATCAGTGAGTCCGGCACAGGGGCGAACACCGGGGAGCTGTTTTTT	CAISESGTGANTGELFF
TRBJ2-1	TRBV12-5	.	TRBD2	TGTGCTAGTGGTTTGGTAAGGGGGACTAGCGGGGGAGACACCTACAATGAGCAGTTCTTC	CASGLVRGTSGGDTYNEQFF
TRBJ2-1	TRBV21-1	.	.	TGTGCCAGCAGCAAAGCGAAGGGGGGGTACAATGAGCAGTTCTTC	CASSKAKGGYNEQFF
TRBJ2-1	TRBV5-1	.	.	TGCGCCAGCAGCTTGGCCACCGTCAGCTCCTACAATGAGCAGTTCTTC	CASSLATVSSYNEQFF
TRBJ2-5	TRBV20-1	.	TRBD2	TGCAGTGCTAGTTCGGGGGGATTTCAAGAGACCCAGTACTTC	CSASSGGFQETQYF
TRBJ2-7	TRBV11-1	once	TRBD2	TGTGCCAGCAGCTCGAGGACGGGGACTATCCACGAGCAGTACTTC	CASSSRTGTIHEQYF
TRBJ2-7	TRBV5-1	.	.	TGCGCCAGCAGCTTGCGGGGCCGCGGCAGGACGTCCTACGAGCAGTACTTC	CASSLRGRGRTSYEQYF
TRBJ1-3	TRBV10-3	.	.	TGTGCCGTTACAGAGGGCTCTGGAAACACCATATATTTT	CAVTEGSGNTIYF
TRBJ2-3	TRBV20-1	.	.	TGCAGTGCTAGTGCAGGGTCAGATACGCAGTATTTT	CSASAGSDTQYF
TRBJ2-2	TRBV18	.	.	TGTGCCAGCTCAGACGGGAACTCGAACACCGGGGAGCTGTTTTTT	CASSDGNSNTGELFF
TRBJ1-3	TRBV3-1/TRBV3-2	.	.	TGTGCCAGCAGCCATCCCCGGGGCTCTGGAAACACCATATATTTT	CASSHPRGSGNTIYF
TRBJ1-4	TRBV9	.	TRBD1	TGTGCCAGCAGCGTGGGACAGACAACTAATGAAAAACTGTTTTTT	CASSVGQTTNEKLFF
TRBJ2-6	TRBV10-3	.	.	TGTGCCATCAACTCCCCCGGGGCCAACGTCCTGACTTTC	CAINSPGANVLTF
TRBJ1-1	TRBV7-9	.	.	TGTGCCAGCAGCTTAGGTCGGGGCAACGAAGCTTTCTTT	CASSLGRGNEAFF
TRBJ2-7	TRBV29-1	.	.	TGCAGCGCCGCGACAGGACCCTACGAGCAGTACTTC	CSAATGPYEQYF
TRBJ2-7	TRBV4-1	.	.	TGCGCCAGCAGCCAAGATAGAGGTTACGAGCAGTACTTC	CASSQDRGYEQYF
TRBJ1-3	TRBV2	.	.	TGTGCCAGCAGGGGGGGGTCGCCCTCTGGAAACACCATATATTTT	CASRGGSPSGNTIYF
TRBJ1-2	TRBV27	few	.	TGTGCCAGCAGTCCCGACCGTACGGGCTACACCTTC	CASSPDRTGYTF
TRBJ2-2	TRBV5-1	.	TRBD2	TGCGCCAGTTGGAGCGGGGGGCCTACGAACACCGGGGAGCTGTTTTTT	CASWSGGPTNTGELFF
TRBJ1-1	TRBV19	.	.	TGTGCCAGTAAGAGGGTTGGGACTGAAGCTTTCTTT	CASKRVGTEAFF
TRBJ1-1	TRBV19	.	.	TGTGCCAGTAGTAGTACCAGGGGTAACACTGAAGCTTTCTTT	CASSSTRGNTEAFF
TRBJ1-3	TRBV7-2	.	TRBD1	TGTGCCAGCAGCTTACAACAGGGGAATGGAAACACCATATATTTT	CASSLQQGNGNTIYF
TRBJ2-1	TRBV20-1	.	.	TGCAGTGCTAGTCCGGGGGCCGGAAATGAGCAGTTCTTC	CSASPGAGNEQFF
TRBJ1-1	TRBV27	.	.	TGTGCCAGCTCTCTTACAGGGAACACTGAAGCTTTCTTT	CASSLTGNTEAFF
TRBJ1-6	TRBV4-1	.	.	TGCGCCAGCACCCTCGAGGGCCTGAATTCACCCCTCCACTTT	CASTLEGLNSPLHF
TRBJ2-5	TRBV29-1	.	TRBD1	TGCAGCGTACGCAGGGGGCGAGAGGAGACCCAGTACTTC	CSVRRGREETQYF
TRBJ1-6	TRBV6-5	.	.	TGTGCCAGCAGTTACGGGCAGGGTTATAATTCACCCCTCCACTTT	CASSYGQGYNSPLHF
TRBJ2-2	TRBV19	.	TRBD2	TGTGCCAGTAGCCGGAGACGTAGCGGGGGGGCGGTCGGGGAGCTGTTTTTT	CASSRRRSGGAVGELFF
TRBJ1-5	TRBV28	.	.	TGTGCCAGCGAGACCGGGGTTCAGCCCCAGCATTTT	CASETGVQPQHF
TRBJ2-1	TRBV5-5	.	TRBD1	TGTGCCAGCAGCCGTCCGGGACAGGGCTACAATGAGCAGTTCTTC	CASSRPGQGYNEQFF
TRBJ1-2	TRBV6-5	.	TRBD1	TGTGCCAGCACAAATTTGGGACAGGGGTATGGCTACACCTTC	CASTNLGQGYGYTF
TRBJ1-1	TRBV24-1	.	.	TGTGCCACCAGTGATTTGCTCACCACTGAAGCTTTCTTT	CATSDLLTTEAFF
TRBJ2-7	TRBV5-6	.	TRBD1	TGTGCCAGCAGCAGGGACGGGACAGGCTACGAGCAGTACTTC	CASSRDGTGYEQYF
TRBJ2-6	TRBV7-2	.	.	TGTGCCAGCAGCTTAGCGGACAGTCTCTCTGGGGCCAACGTCCTGACTTTC	CASSLADSLSGANVLTF
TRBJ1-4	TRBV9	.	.	TGTGCCAGCAGCGTAGGGAGCGGGGGGGCTGGTGAAAAACTGTTTTTT	CASSVGSGGAGEKLFF
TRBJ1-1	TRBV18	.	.	TGTGCCAGCTCACCATCGTTGAACACTGAAGCTTTCTTT	CASSPSLNTEAFF
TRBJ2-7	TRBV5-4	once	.	TGTGCCAGCAGCTTGGAAATCAGCTCCTACGAGCAGTACTTC	CASSLEISSYEQYF
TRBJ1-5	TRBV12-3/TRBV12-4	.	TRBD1	TGTGCCAGCAGGGGACAGGGTTGGCAGCCCCAGCATTTT	CASRGQGWQPQHF
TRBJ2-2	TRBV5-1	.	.	TGCGCCAGCAGCTCGGAGCGGGCGAGGACCGGGGAGCTGTTTTTT	CASSSERARTGELFF
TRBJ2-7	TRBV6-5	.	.	TGTGCCAGCAGTTATGGGCAGTTCTACGAGCAGTACTTC	CASSYGQFYEQYF